Below are 3 T cell receptor beta chains sequenced from a single sample in a study of CD8 T cells in Susac syndrome. The RNA, roughly 0.45 to 1 ug, was put through reverse transcription using random hexamers. Each CDR3 protein is one row after TCRdb ran MiXCR on the immunoSEQ multiplex PCR reads. This sample has fewer than 150,000 distinct CDR3 sequences, with roughly 94% found just once. The source material was CD8+ T cells from PBMCs. These receptors were taken from a human donor with Susac syndrome.

The V call is TRBV4-1, the J call TRBJ1-5, with 8 bases lining up with TRBD1. The CDR3 runs 14 residues. Germline CDR1 reads MGHRA; CDR2 reads YSYEKL. Trimming took 3 bases from V and 7 from J; bases not matched to a gene: 5. CDR3 protein: CASSQGQVRQPQHF. For the CDR3, the DNA is TGCGCCAGCAGCCAGGGACAGGTCCGGCAGCCCCAGCATTTT.

V gene TRBV5-6 combines with J gene TRBJ2-3; 9 positions match TRBD1. Germline V gene lookup returns CDR1 SGHDT and CDR2 YYEEEE. With V trimmed by 2 bases and J by 0 bases, 4 bases remained unmatched. The CDR3 sequence is 16 residues long. CDR3 region: CASSFGTGFSTDTQYF. The CDR3 region has the DNA TGTGCCAGCAGCTTCGGGACAGGGTTCAGCACAGATACGCAGTATTTT.

The rearrangement uses TRBV9 and TRBJ2-5, with 8 positions matching TRBD1. The germline CDR1 and CDR2 sequences are SGDLS and YYNGEE. This CDR3 contains 14 residues. Trimming cost V 3 bases and J 3 bases; bases outside gene matches: 4. The DNA for the CDR3 is TGTGCCAGCAGCGCAATGACAGGGGAAGAGACCCAGTACTTC. It codes for CASSAMTGEETQYF. The full variable domain, rest sourced from reference TRBV9 and TRBJ2-5, is DSGVTQTPKHLITATGQRVTLRCSPRSGDLSVYWYQQSLDQGLQFLIQYYNGEERAKGNILERFSAQQFPDLHSELNLSSLELGDSALYFCASSAMTGEETQYFGPGTRLLVL.